Following are 15 T cell receptor beta chains from one sample sequenced in a study of vaccination effects on CD4 cells after COVID-19. Clones were sequenced by immunoSEQ multiplex PCR, and TCRdb holds only the in-frame ones, with some missing. Of tens of thousands of clones in the sample, under 80% were seen once. With nine to eleven days of culture completed, CD4+ T cells were isolated. Participants were vaccinated with two doses of either the BNT162b2 or mRNA-1273 vaccine. Antigens for these TCRs are unknown. The source material was CD4+ T cells from PBMCs cultured without peptide, sampled after COVID-19 vaccination. These receptor sequences come from a human donor who received a COVID-19 vaccine.

This chain connects TRBV19 to TRBJ1-2; 9 positions agree with TRBD1. The V gene end was trimmed by 7 bases and the J gene end by 6 bases; junction bases not matched to a gene: 6. CDR1 is LNHDA and CDR2 is SQIVND in the germline V gene (reference sequence). The CDR3 runs 13 residues. Here the CDR3 DNA reads TGTGCCAGTAAGACTACAGGGGGCCATGGCTACACCTTC. This sequence encodes CASKTTGGHGYTF.

The J gene is TRBJ2-2, the V gene TRBV2; 8 nucleotides line up with TRBD1. V shed 4 bases, J shed 0 bases, and the junction held 4 bases outside the gene matches. In germline, CDR1 is SNHLY, CDR2 FYNNEI. This CDR3 is built from 16 residues. The CDR3 sequence is CASSVDRVANTGELFF. Here the CDR3 DNA reads TGTGCCAGCAGTGTGGACAGGGTCGCGAACACCGGGGAGCTGTTTTTT.

This chain links TRBV7-8 with TRBJ2-2; unclear D gene. CDR1 and CDR2 from the germline V gene are SGHVS and FQNEAQ. Trimming removed 5 bases from V and 7 bases from J, with 11 bases in between. The CDR3 spans 13 residues. CDR3 loop: CASSPAASGELFF. The CDR3 nucleotides are TGTGCCAGCAGCCCTGCGGCGAGCGGGGAGCTGTTTTTT.

This sequence joins TRBV24-1 and TRBJ2-2; D is unclear. Between the trimmed V and J ends, which lost 0 bases and 3 bases, there was a span of 7 bases. The germline CDR1 and CDR2 sequences are KGHDR and SFDVKD. CDR3 size: 15 residues. The CDR3 is CATSDLDRDTGELFF. DNA of the CDR3: TGTGCCACCAGTGATTTGGATCGGGACACCGGGGAGCTGTTTTTT.

This clone was detected only a few times. The rearrangement links TRBV2 to TRBJ2-1, with D possibly called TRBD1 or TRBD2 (5 bases each). Trimming cost V 10 bases and J 5 bases, with 15 bases left between them. The CDR3 is made up of 13 amino acids. The germline V gene encodes CDR1 SNHLY and CDR2 FYNNEI. The CDR3 coding sequence is TGTGCCACCAAGAGGGACGTTAACAATGAGCAGTTCTTC. This sequence encodes CATKRDVNNEQFF. The full variable domain, its missing parts supplied by reference TRBV2 and TRBJ2-1, is EPEVTQTPSHQVTQMGQEVILRCVPISNHLYFYWYRQILGQKVEFLVSFYNNEISEKSEIFDDQFSVERPDGSNFTLKIRSTKLEDSAMYFCATKRDVNNEQFFGPGTRLTVL.

The chain links TRBV10-1 to TRBJ1-2, with 7 bases lining up with TRBD1. CDR1 WNHNN and CDR2 SYGVQD come from the germline V gene (reference sequence). The V and J ends lost 4 bases and 5 bases, in that order; junction bases with no gene match: 4. This CDR3 is built from 13 residues. This CDR3 is CASSGRTGYGYTF. In DNA, the CDR3 is TGCGCCAGCAGTGGACGGACAGGATATGGCTACACCTTC.

This chain uses TRBV7-2 with TRBJ1-3; D not resolved. This CDR3 is 17 amino acids long. CDR1 and CDR2 (germline): SGHTA, FQGNSA. Trimming removed 1 base from V and 0 bases from J, with 13 bases in between. CDR3 coding DNA: TGTGCCAGCAGCTTAGGGAGGGCGATTTACTCTGGAAACACCATATATTTT. Its protein product is CASSLGRAIYSGNTIYF.

The genes are TRBV11-2 and TRBJ2-7; no reliable D call. The germline CDR1 and CDR2 sequences are SGHAT and FQNNGV. Trimming stripped 4 bases from V and 0 bases from J, with 7 bases between. The CDR3 runs 13 residues. The CDR3 DNA follows: TGTGCCAGCAGCTCATCTAGCTCCTACGAGCAGTACGTC. It specifies CASSSSSSYEQYV.

This sequence joins TRBV7-3 and TRBJ1-1, with no clear D. Per the germline V gene, CDR1 is SGHTA and CDR2 is FQGTGA. There are 13 residues in the CDR3. The V gene lost 7 bases and the J gene lost 2 bases, with 11 bases spanning the gap. Here the CDR3 reads CASKDGPNTEAFF. CDR3 DNA sequence: TGTGCCAGCAAGGACGGCCCAAACACTGAAGCTTTCTTT.

The gene calls are TRBV3-1 (or the pseudogene TRBV3-2) and TRBJ1-1; TRBD1 is a possible D gene (5 bases). Germline values: CDR1 LGHDT, CDR2 YNNKEL (reference sequence). Deletions cut 6 bases from V and 1 base from J, with 9 bases between. This CDR3 has 13 amino acids. The CDR3 region is CASSSGSNTEAFF. The CDR3 nucleotides read TGTGCCAGCAGTTCAGGGTCGAACACTGAAGCTTTCTTT.

The rearrangement links TRBV28 to TRBJ2-1; 13 bases are a match to TRBD2. J was trimmed by 3 bases and V by 7 bases; bases with no gene match: 15. The CDR3 covers 19 residues. Germline lookup yields CDR1 MDHEN and CDR2 SYDVKM. CDR3 nucleotide sequence: TGTGCCAGCAACTCACCGTTCCCCCGGACTAGCGGGGGCTACAATGAGCAGTTCTTC. Its protein product is CASNSPFPRTSGGYNEQFF.

The V gene is TRBV7-9, the J gene TRBJ2-2; 9 bases map to TRBD1. Germline-derived CDR1 and CDR2 are SEHNR and FQNEAQ (reference sequence). This CDR3 is built from 16 residues. Losses at the gene ends were 1 base for V and 1 base for J; bases not matched to a gene: 1. The CDR3 here is CASSLVTGGNTGELFF. The CDR3 nucleotides read TGTGCCAGCAGCTTAGTGACAGGGGGGAACACCGGGGAGCTGTTTTTT.

The V and J genes are TRBV5-1 and TRBJ2-7; 8 bases match TRBD1. The CDR3 contains 14 residues. The V and J ends lost 4 bases and 3 bases, in that order; junction bases with no gene match: 6. Germline loops: CDR1 SGHRS, CDR2 YFSETQ. The CDR3 region is CASSPRTGSYEQYV. In DNA, the CDR3 is TGCGCCAGCAGCCCACGGACAGGGAGCTACGAGCAGTACGTC.

This clone was seen a handful of times. The chain recombines TRBV5-1 with TRBJ1-2; 7 bases are shared with TRBD1. From germline, CDR1 is SGHRS and CDR2 YFSETQ. With V trimmed by 4 bases and J by 10 bases, 10 bases remained unmatched. The CDR3 has 13 amino acids. CDR3 residues: CASSIGKDRYYTF. CDR3 sequence (DNA): TGCGCCAGCAGCATAGGGAAGGACAGGTACTACACCTTC. Drawing the rest from reference TRBV5-1 and TRBJ1-2, the complete variable domain is KAGVTQTPRYLIKTRGQQVTLSCSPISGHRSVSWYQQTPGQGLQFLFEYFSETQRNKGNFPGRFSGRQFSNSRSEMNVSTLELGDSALYLCASSIGKDRYYTFGSGTRLTVV.

The chain carries TRBV5-4 and TRBJ1-2, with D maybe TRBD1 (5 bases). From germline, CDR1 is SGHNT and CDR2 YYREEE (reference sequence). The CDR3 is 13 amino acids. V was shortened by 3 bases and J by 5 bases, with 11 bases between the two germline ends. The chain's CDR3 is CASSSDGTYGYTF. CDR3 bases: TGTGCCAGCAGCTCGGATGGGACGTATGGCTACACCTTC.